Presented here are 13 T cell receptor beta chains from one specimen sequenced in a study of T-cell reconstitution after alpha-beta-depleted transplantation in children (dated by TCRdb to the mid-2010s). The treatment or condition label for this specimen denotes: allogeneic hematopoietic cell transplantation with graft depleted of TCRalphabeta T cells and CD19 B cells. Library preparation used PCR. The sequencing machine was an Illumina HiSeq 2500. To normalize quantification of the TCRbeta repertoire, the TCR libraries were built with molecular barcoding that relied on unique molecular identifiers. TCRdb cleaned the public reads at Q25 with fastp, built clones with MiXCR and kept in-frame beta chains. One record per CDR3 amino acid sequence lists the most common genes and DNA. The sample profile shows some 840,000 distinct CDR3 sequences; around 15% of them were found once. The ten largest account for around 5.3% of the sample.

The sample was PBMCs, mostly from graft donor cells, taken 360 days after TCRalphabeta/CD19-depleted stem cell transplant. All receptors derive from a male patient aged 10-17 years who had a stem cell transplant for acute lymphoblastic leukemia, so the T cells may come from the graft donor.

The chain links TRBV12-5 to TRBJ2-1, with 7 nucleotides matching TRBD2. The J segment lost 9 bases and the V segment lost 4 bases, leaving 12 bases of the junction unmatched. The CDR3 totals 15 residues. The germline gives CDR1 LGHNT, CDR2 FRNRAP. The CDR3 nucleotides are TGTGCTAGTGGTTCCCTGGGGGGAGGGGTCGCTGAGCAGTTCTTC. This sequence encodes CASGSLGGGVAEQFF.

The chain employs TRBV5-5 and TRBJ2-7; 9 bases line up with TRBD1. The length of the CDR3 is 13 residues. With 0 bases clipped from V and 13 bases from J, the junction kept 8 bases outside the gene matches. CDR1 is SGHKS and CDR2 is YYEKEE in the germline V gene (reference sequence). The CDR3 spells CASSLAWGDRVYF. The DNA for the CDR3 is TGTGCCAGCAGCTTGGCCTGGGGGGACAGGGTATACTTC.

The chain has TRBV20-1 and TRBJ2-3, with 9 bases identical to TRBD1. The CDR3 is 15 residues long. After removal of 3 bases from V and 1 base from J, the junction contained 5 bases not matched to a gene. Germline V gene sequence: CDR1 DFQATT, CDR2 SNEGSKA (reference sequence). The CDR3 DNA is TGCAGTGCTAGCCCGGGACAGGGAGGCACAGATACGCAGTATTTT. Amino acid sequence: CSASPGQGGTDTQYF.

This chain links TRBV28 with TRBJ2-3; tentative D call: TRBD1 (7 bases). This CDR3 contains 18 residues. The germline CDR1 and CDR2 sequences are MDHEN and SYDVKM. The V gene lost 3 bases and the J gene lost 1 base, with 20 bases spanning the gap. CDR3 amino acids: CASSLAGQRPSRTDTQYF. DNA of the CDR3: TGTGCCAGCAGTTTGGCGGGACAGCGCCCTTCTCGCACAGATACGCAGTATTTT.

J is TRBJ2-7 and V is TRBV5-1, with D possibly being TRBD2 (6 bases). Trimming cost V 3 bases and J 5 bases, with 15 bases left between them. The CDR3 is made up of 14 amino acids. Germline-derived CDR1 and CDR2 are SGHRS and YFSETQ. The CDR3 DNA reads TGCGCCAGCAGCTCTGGGTTGGAGGGCCACGAGCAGTACTTC. This encodes CASSSGLEGHEQYF. The full variable domain, with the rest looked up from reference TRBV5-1 and TRBJ2-7, is KAGVTQTPRYLIKTRGQQVTLSCSPISGHRSVSWYQQTPGQGLQFLFEYFSETQRNKGNFPGRFSGRQFSNSRSEMNVSTLELGDSALYLCASSSGLEGHEQYFGPGTRLTVT.

J is TRBJ1-5 and V is TRBV20-1; possible D gene TRBD1, 6 bases. V gave up 0 bases and J gave up 7 bases, with 16 bases separating them. The CDR3 covers 15 residues. Germline CDR1 DFQATT, CDR2 SNEGSKA (reference sequence). CDR3 DNA: TGCAGTGCTAGAGATGCCAGGGGAGATGGGCAGCCCCAGCATTTT. Translating gives CSARDARGDGQPQHF.

This clonotype has just a few counts. V and J are TRBV6-5 and TRBJ2-1, with D perhaps TRBD1 (6 bases). CDR1 is MNHEY, CDR2 SVGAGI, per germline. The CDR3 runs to 14 residues. V lost 2 bases, J lost 5 bases, and 10 bases lay in between. In DNA, the CDR3 is TGTGCCAGCAGTTACACAGGGCCCAACAATGAGCAGTTCTTC. Amino acid sequence: CASSYTGPNNEQFF.

This clonotype was detected ten times or more. The chain carries TRBV5-1 and TRBJ2-7; D is perhaps TRBD1 or TRBD2 (5 bases each). Trimming stripped 4 bases from V and 2 bases from J, with 10 bases between. CDR3 size: 13 residues. Germline V gives CDR1 SGHRS, CDR2 YFSETQ. CDR3 DNA: TGCGCCAGCAGCCCCAGGGAGACCTACGAGCAGTACTTC. Translated: CASSPRETYEQYF.

The chain joins TRBV7-8 to TRBJ2-3; D perhaps matches TRBD1 (5 bases). Trimming pared 5 bases from V and 6 bases from J, leaving 15 bases between. Germline V gives CDR1 SGHVS, CDR2 FQNEAQ. CDR3 length equals 14 residues. The CDR3 coding sequence is TGTGCCAGCAGCCCGTACAGGCTCCAGGATACGCAGTATTTT. This gives the protein CASSPYRLQDTQYF.

This clonotype was seen more than once but under ten times. The rearrangement links TRBV4-1 to TRBJ1-3; tentatively, D is TRBD1 (5 bases). V dropped 4 bases and J dropped 0 bases, with 13 bases sitting between them. This CDR3 comprises 16 residues. Germline lookup yields CDR1 MGHRA and CDR2 YSYEKL. The CDR3 DNA sequence: TGCGCCAGCAGCCCGGGACCTGCGTCCTCTGGAAACACCATATATTTT. This encodes CASSPGPASSGNTIYF.

This clonotype turned up a few times. The chain combines TRBV12-3 or TRBV12-4 with TRBJ2-1; 9 bases agree with TRBD2. This CDR3 contains 15 residues. J gave up 8 bases and V 4 bases, and 9 bases lay outside the gene matches. DNA of the CDR3: TGTGCCAGCAGTTCCCGACTAGCGGTCTCGCATGAGCAGTTCTTC. Encoded protein: CASSSRLAVSHEQFF.

This chain connects TRBV12-3 or TRBV12-4 to TRBJ2-7; the D is unclear. The CDR3 is 16 amino acids. Trimming pared 6 bases from V and 2 bases from J, leaving 20 bases between. The CDR3 nucleotides are TGTGCCAGCAGCCCCTTTAGCAATCTATTTCCCTACGAGCAGTACTTC. Translating gives CASSPFSNLFPYEQYF.

This clonotype occurred a few times. The chain uses TRBV28 and TRBJ2-7; D call uncertain. Trimming removed 7 bases from V and 3 bases from J, with 7 bases in between. The CDR3 is made up of 11 amino acids. Germline CDR1 reads MDHEN; CDR2 reads SYDVKM. The CDR3 DNA reads as TGTGCCAGCAACGGGTTCTACGAGCAGTACTTC. Its translation is CASNGFYEQYF.